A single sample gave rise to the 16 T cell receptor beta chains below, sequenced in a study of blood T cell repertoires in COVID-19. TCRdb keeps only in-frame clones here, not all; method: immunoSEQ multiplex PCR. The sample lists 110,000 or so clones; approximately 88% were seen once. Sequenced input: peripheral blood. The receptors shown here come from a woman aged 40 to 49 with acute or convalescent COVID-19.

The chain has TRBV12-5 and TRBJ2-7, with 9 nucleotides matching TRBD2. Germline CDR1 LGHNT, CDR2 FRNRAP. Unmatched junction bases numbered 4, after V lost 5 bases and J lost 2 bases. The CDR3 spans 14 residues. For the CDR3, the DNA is TGTGCTAGTGGTGTCAGCGGGGGGCCCTACGAGCAGTACTTC. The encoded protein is CASGVSGGPYEQYF.

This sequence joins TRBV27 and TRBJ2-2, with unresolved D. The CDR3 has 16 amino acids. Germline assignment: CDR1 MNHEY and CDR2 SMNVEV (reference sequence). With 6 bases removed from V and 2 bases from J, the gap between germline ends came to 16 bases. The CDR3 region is CASRAPGWINTGELFF. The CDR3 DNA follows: TGTGCCAGCAGGGCCCCAGGCTGGATTAACACCGGGGAGCTGTTTTTT.

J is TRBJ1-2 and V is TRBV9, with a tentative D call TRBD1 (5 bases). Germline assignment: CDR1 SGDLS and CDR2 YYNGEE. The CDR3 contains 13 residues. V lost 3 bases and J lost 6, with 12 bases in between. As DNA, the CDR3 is TGTGCCAGCAGCGATACAGGAACCAATGGCTACACCTTC. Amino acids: CASSDTGTNGYTF. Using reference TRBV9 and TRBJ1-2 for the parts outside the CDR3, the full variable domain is DSGVTQTPKHLITATGQRVTLRCSPRSGDLSVYWYQQSLDQGLQFLIQYYNGEERAKGNILERFSAQQFPDLHSELNLSSLELGDSALYFCASSDTGTNGYTFGSGTRLTVV.

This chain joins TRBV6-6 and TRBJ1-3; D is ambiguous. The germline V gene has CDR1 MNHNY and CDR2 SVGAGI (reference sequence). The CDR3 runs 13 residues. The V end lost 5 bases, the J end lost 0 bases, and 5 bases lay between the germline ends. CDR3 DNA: TGTGCCAGCAGTGAGCGCTCTGGAAACACCATATATTTT. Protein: CASSERSGNTIYF.

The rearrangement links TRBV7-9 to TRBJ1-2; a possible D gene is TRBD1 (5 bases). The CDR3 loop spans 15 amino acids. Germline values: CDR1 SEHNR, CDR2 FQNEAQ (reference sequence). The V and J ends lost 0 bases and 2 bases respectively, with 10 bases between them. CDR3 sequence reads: CASSLAAGPNYGYTF. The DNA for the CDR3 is TGTGCCAGCAGCTTAGCGGCAGGGCCCAACTATGGCTACACCTTC.

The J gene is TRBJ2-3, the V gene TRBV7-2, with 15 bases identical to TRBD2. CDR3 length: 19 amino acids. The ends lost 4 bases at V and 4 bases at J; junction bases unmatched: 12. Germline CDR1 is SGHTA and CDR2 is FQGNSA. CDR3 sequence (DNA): TGTGCCAGCAGCTCCCGGACTAGCGGGGGGGGCTTGCGGGCAGATACGCAGTATTTT. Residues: CASSSRTSGGGLRADTQYF.

CDR3 coding DNA: TGCGCCAGCATTTATCACAGCCACTCCTACAATGAGCAGTTCTTC. Protein product: CASIYHSHSYNEQFF. J is TRBJ2-1 and V is TRBV23-1; D ambiguous. TRBV23-1 falls under the ORF class, with uncertain function. The CDR3 sequence is 15 residues long. Deletions cut 7 bases from V and 0 bases from J, with 13 bases between.

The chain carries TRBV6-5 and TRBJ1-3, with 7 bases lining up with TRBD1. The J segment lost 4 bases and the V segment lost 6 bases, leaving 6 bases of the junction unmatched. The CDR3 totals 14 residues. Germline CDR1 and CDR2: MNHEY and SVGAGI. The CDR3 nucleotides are TGTGCCAGCAGGCCCGGGACAGTAGGAAACACCATATATTTT. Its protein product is CASRPGTVGNTIYF.

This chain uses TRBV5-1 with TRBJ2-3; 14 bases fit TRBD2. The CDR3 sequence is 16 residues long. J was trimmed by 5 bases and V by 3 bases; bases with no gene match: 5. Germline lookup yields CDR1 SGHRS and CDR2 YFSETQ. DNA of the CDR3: TGCGCCAGCAGCTGGGGACTAGCGGGGGCTGGAGATACGCAGTATTTT. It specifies CASSWGLAGAGDTQYF.

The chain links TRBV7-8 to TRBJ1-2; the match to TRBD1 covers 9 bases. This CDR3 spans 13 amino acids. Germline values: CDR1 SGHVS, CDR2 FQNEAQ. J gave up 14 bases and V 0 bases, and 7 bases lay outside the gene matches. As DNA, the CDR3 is TGTGCCAGCAGCTTAGCGGGACAGGGAGTTGTTACCTTC. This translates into CASSLAGQGVVTF. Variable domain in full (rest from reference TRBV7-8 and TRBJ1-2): GAGVSQSPRYKVAKRGQDVALRCDPISGHVSLFWYQQALGQGPEFLTYFQNEAQLDKSGLPSDRFFAERPEGSVSTLKIQRTQQEDSAVYLCASSLAGQGVVTFGSGTRLTVV.

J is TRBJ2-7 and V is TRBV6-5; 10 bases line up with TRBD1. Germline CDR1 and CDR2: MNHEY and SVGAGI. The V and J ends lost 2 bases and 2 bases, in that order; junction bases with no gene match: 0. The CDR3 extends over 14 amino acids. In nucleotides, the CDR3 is TGTGCCAGCAGTTACGGGACAGGGGCCTACGAGCAGTACTTC. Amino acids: CASSYGTGAYEQYF.

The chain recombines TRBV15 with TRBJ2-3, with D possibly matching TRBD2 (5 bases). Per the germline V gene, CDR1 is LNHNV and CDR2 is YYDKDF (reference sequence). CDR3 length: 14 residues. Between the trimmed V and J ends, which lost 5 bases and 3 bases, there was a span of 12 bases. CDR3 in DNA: TGTGCCACCAGCCGCCTCGAGGGTACAGATACGCAGTATTTT. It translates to CATSRLEGTDTQYF.

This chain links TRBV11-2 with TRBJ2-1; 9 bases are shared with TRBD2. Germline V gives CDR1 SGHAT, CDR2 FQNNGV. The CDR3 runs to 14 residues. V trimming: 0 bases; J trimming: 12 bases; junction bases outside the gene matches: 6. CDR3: CASSLEAGGSGQFF. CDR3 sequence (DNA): TGTGCCAGCAGCTTAGAGGCGGGGGGGAGCGGGCAGTTCTTC.

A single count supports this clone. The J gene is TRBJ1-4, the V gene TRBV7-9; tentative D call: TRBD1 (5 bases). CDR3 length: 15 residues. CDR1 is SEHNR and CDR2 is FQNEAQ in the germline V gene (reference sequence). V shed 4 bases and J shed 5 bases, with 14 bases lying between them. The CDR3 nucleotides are TGTGCCAGCAGCTCGTTCCGGGACTCCAATGAAAAACTGTTTTTT. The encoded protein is CASSSFRDSNEKLFF.

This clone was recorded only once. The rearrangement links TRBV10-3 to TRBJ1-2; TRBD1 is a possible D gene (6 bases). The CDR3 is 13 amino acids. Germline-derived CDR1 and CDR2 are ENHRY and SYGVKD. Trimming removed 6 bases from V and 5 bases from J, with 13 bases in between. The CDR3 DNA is TGTGCCATCAGGGGGGCATCGGAGTATGGCTACACCTTC. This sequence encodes CAIRGASEYGYTF.

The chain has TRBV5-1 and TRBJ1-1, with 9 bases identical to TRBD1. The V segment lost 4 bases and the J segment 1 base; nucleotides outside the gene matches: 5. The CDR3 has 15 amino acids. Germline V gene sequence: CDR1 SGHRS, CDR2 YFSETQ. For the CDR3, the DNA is TGCGCCAGCAGCATACAGGGGGCCGCGAACACTGAAGCTTTCTTT. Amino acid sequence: CASSIQGAANTEAFF.